These 13 T cell receptor beta chains were sequenced from one sample in a study of T cell clonotyping in hematopoietic cell transplantation. Clones were read by immunoSEQ multiplex PCR, and TCRdb kept only the in-frame ones, dropping some. The table records tens of thousands of clones, 80% to 90% of them present only once. Time point reported: recipient sample about 28 days before transplant, after cytoreduction. The sequencing here drew on peripheral blood mononuclear cells, taken before stem cell transplant. The receptor source for this set is a man aged 55 to 70 with biphenotypic leukemia. Some clones in this sample may be carry-over from other donors' samples.

The chain links TRBV5-4 to TRBJ1-5; D perhaps matches TRBD1 (5 bases). V was pared by 4 bases and J by 1 base, with 12 bases between. Germline V gene data show CDR1 as SGHNT and CDR2 as YYREEE (reference sequence). The length of the CDR3 is 15 residues. In DNA form, the CDR3 reads TGTGCCAGCAGCAGGGGTCCCGGGAGCAATCAGCCCCAGCATTTT. This sequence encodes CASSRGPGSNQPQHF.

This clone was recorded only once. The CDR3 sequence: CASSDLYGGYTF. In DNA form, the CDR3 reads TGTGCCAGCAGTGACCTCTATGGGGGCTACACCTTC. V and J are TRBV25-1 and TRBJ1-2; D unresolved. The CDR3 covers 12 residues. Germline values: CDR1 MGHDK, CDR2 SYGVNS. V lost 3 bases to trimming and J lost 8 bases, with 10 bases between them.

The V and J genes are TRBV7-3 and TRBJ2-2; D is possibly TRBD1 or TRBD2 (6 bases each). V was pared by 2 bases and J by 7 bases, with 11 bases between. The V gene's germline CDR1 is SGHTA and CDR2 FQGTGA. This CDR3 is 14 amino acids long. The CDR3 region has the DNA TGTGCCAGCAGCTTAGGCAGGGGAGGCGGGGAGCTGTTTTTT. Protein product: CASSLGRGGGELFF. The variable domain in full, with the rest retrieved from reference TRBV7-3 and TRBJ2-2, is GAGVSQTPSNKVTEKGKYVELRCDPISGHTALYWYRQSLGQGPEFLIYFQGTGAADDSGLPNDRFFAVRPEGSVSTLKIQRTERGDSAVYLCASSLGRGGGELFFGEGSRLTVL.

The chain employs TRBV28 and TRBJ2-2, with D possibly matching TRBD1 (6 bases). The CDR3 has 14 residues. CDR1 and CDR2 from the germline V gene are MDHEN and SYDVKM. V lost 7 bases and J 4 bases, leaving 13 bases between the germline ends. CDR3 nucleotides: TGTGCCAGCATGGGGGCCTTGGTCACCGGGGAGCTGTTTTTT. This translates into CASMGALVTGELFF.

This clone was seen a single time. The CDR3 is CASSLLLAGDLDTQYF. The DNA for the CDR3 is TGTGCCAGCAGCCTATTACTAGCGGGAGATTTAGATACGCAGTATTTT. The chain links TRBV5-6 to TRBJ2-3; 11 bases are shared with TRBD2. Germline V gives CDR1 SGHDT, CDR2 YYEEEE. This CDR3 spans 16 amino acids. With 4 bases clipped from V and 5 bases from J, the junction kept 9 bases outside the gene matches.

This chain uses TRBV6-6 with TRBJ2-1; D is undetermined. The V end was cut by 7 bases, the J end by 10 bases, with 14 bases between. This CDR3 spans 12 amino acids. Germline assignment: CDR1 MNHNY and CDR2 SVGAGI (reference sequence). The CDR3 loop reads CASNIVGWEQFF. The CDR3 DNA is TGTGCCAGCAATATAGTTGGTTGGGAGCAGTTCTTC.

The CDR3, as DNA: TGTGCCAGCAGTGATTCAGGGGGGGGGAATGGCTACACCTTC. Amino acid sequence: CASSDSGGGNGYTF. V gene TRBV25-1 combines with J gene TRBJ1-2; 7 bases are shared with TRBD1. V dropped 3 bases and J dropped 6; count of bases not matched to a gene: 7. The CDR3 covers 14 residues. Per germline, CDR1 MGHDK and CDR2 SYGVNS.

CDR3 residues: CASSLGGGAYTEAFF. DNA of the CDR3: TGTGCCAGCAGCTTGGGAGGGGGCGCGTACACTGAAGCTTTCTTT. The V gene is TRBV7-6, the J gene TRBJ1-1; 7 bases fit TRBD1. Per the germline V gene, CDR1 is SGHVS and CDR2 is FNYEAQ. The CDR3 spans 15 residues. With V trimmed by 3 bases and J by 3 bases, 7 bases remained unmatched. The full variable domain, completed using reference TRBV7-6 and TRBJ1-1, is GAGVSQSPRYKVTKRGQDVALRCDPISGHVSLYWYRQALGQGPEFLTYFNYEAQQDKSGLPNDRFSAERPEGSISTLTIQRTEQRDSAMYRCASSLGGGAYTEAFFGQGTRLTVV.

The J gene is TRBJ2-7, the V gene TRBV27, with D unclear. Looked up from germline, CDR1 is MNHEY and CDR2 is SMNVEV (reference sequence). The CDR3 is made up of 13 amino acids. Trimming shortened V by 9 bases and J by 6 bases, and 18 bases separated the two germline ends. CDR3 sequence (DNA): TGTGCCAGTAGATGGCAGTCCTATTCCGAGCAGTACTTC. Protein sequence: CASRWQSYSEQYF.

V and J are TRBV30 and TRBJ2-7; 11 bases match TRBD1. The CDR3 totals 12 residues. Germline-derived CDR1 and CDR2 are GTSNPN and SVGIG (reference sequence). V was clipped by 5 bases and J by 7 bases; unmatched bases: 4. CDR3: CAWGQGAREQYF. The CDR3 nucleotides are TGTGCCTGGGGACAGGGGGCGCGGGAGCAGTACTTC.

The rearrangement links TRBV28 to TRBJ2-3; 7 bases match TRBD2. Germline values: CDR1 MDHEN, CDR2 SYDVKM. CDR3 length: 15 residues. The trim removed 3 bases at V and 0 bases at J, leaving 3 bases unmatched. The CDR3 is CASSFGLVSTDTQYF. The CDR3 nucleotides read TGTGCCAGCAGTTTCGGACTAGTCAGCACAGATACGCAGTATTTT.

The J gene is TRBJ1-2, the V gene TRBV9, with D unclear. The V and J ends lost 0 bases and 5 bases respectively, with 5 bases between them. Per germline, CDR1 SGDLS and CDR2 YYNGEE. CDR3 size: 12 residues. The CDR3 DNA follows: TGTGCCAGCAGCGTAGACGGTTATGGCTACACCTTC. Protein product: CASSVDGYGYTF.

In this sample, this clone turned up once. Additional DNA sequences in this sample encode the identical CDR3. This chain joins TRBV5-1 and TRBJ2-7; maybe TRBD1 (5 bases). The germline gives CDR1 SGHRS, CDR2 YFSETQ. There are 15 residues in the CDR3. The ends were cut back, 0 bases at V and 2 bases at J, with 12 bases in the middle. The DNA for the CDR3 is TGCGCCAGCAGCTTGGTAGGGGATGTTGCCTACGAGCAGTACTTC. Translation gives CASSLVGDVAYEQYF.